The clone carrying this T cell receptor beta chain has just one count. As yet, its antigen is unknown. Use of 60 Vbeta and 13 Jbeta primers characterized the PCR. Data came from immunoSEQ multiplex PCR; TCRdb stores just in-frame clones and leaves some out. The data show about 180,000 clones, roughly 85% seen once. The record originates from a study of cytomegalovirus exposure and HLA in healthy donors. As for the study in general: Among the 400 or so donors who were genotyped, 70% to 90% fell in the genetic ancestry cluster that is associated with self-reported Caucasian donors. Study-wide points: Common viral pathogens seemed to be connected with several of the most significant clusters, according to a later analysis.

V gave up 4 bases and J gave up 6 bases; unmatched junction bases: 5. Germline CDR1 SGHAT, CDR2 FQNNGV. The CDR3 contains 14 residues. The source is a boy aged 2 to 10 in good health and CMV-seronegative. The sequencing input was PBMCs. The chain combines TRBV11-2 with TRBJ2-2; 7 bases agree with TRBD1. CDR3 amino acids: CASSSHRGAGELFF. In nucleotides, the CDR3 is TGTGCCAGCAGCTCTCACAGGGGCGCCGGGGAGCTGTTTTTT.